The clone carrying this TCR beta chain was observed at least ten times. Antigen: not known. The sample is drawn from a study of Graves' ophthalmopathy and Graves' hyperthyroidism. Study as a whole: Blood was drawn at initial diagnosis, before any treatment. Study findings and constraints: Discrimination between ophthalmopathy and stable hyperthyroidism by a 13-signature model showed more than 85% sensitivity and more than 65% specificity. Blood also contained most of the expanded thyroid clonotypes above 0.001 frequency.

CDR3 size: 13 residues. After removal of 6 bases from V and 3 bases from J, the junction contained 4 bases not matched to a gene. The germline V gene encodes CDR1 SNHLY and CDR2 FYNNEI. Uncontrolled infections, other autoimmune diseases, pregnancy or lactation barred patients from enrollment. The authors amplified TCR beta CDR3 regions from RNA transcripts. The first-round RT-PCR employed HTBI primers together with the Qiagen OneStep RT-PCR kit. A multiplex PCR was then performed as the second round. MiXCR, applied by TCRdb to the multiplex PCR reads, yields one record per CDR3 protein. The sample consists of approximately 480,000 distinct CDR3 sequences, around 14% of them appearing once.

This clonotype was sampled from a woman aged 25-40 years with Graves' ophthalmopathy. The genes are TRBV2 and TRBJ2-7; 8 bases are a match to TRBD2. Sequencing input: blood. As DNA, the CDR3 is TGTGCCAGCAGGCGGGGGGAGAACTACGAGCAGTACTTC. Translated, it gives CASRRGENYEQYF.